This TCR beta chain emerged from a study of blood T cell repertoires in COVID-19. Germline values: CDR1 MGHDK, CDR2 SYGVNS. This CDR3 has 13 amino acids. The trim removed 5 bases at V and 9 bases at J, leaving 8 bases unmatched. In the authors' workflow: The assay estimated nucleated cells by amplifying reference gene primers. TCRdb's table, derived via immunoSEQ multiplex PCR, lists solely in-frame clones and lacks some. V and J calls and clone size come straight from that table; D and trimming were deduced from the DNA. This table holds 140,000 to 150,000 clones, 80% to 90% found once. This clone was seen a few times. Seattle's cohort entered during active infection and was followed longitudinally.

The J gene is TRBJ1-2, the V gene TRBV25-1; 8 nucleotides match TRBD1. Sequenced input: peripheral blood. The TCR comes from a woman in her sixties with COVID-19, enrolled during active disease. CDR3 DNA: TGTGCCAGCAGTCAGGGGGCGCGTCCTAGCTACACCTTC. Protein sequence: CASSQGARPSYTF.